A single sample gave rise to the 18 T cell receptor beta chains below, sequenced in a study of T cell responses to AZD1222 COVID-19 vaccine. Repertoires were generated with immunoSEQ multiplex PCR, while TCRdb's copy carries only in-frame clones and drops some. The profile shows roughly 120,000 clones, approximately 90% of them singletons. The material sequenced was peripheral blood, taken 28 days after the second AZD1222 dose. All receptors come from an adult who received the AZD1222 COVID-19 vaccine.

The chain employs TRBV6-4 and TRBJ1-1; the D gene is possibly TRBD1 (6 bases). The ends were cut back, 6 bases at V and 5 bases at J, with 16 bases in the middle. The CDR3 length is 14 residues. Per germline, CDR1 MRHNA and CDR2 SNTAGT. This CDR3 is CASSAEGGVTEAFF. For the CDR3, the DNA is TGTGCCAGCAGCGCAGAGGGGGGAGTGACTGAAGCTTTCTTT.

The V gene is TRBV7-3, the J gene TRBJ1-2, with 7 bases lining up with TRBD1. Germline-derived CDR1 and CDR2 are SGHTA and FQGTGA. Germline trimming cut 0 bases from V and 6 bases from J; bases unmatched to any gene: 7. The CDR3 is made up of 15 amino acids. DNA of the CDR3: TGTGCCAGCAGCTTAACGCGGACAGGTTTCGATGGCTACACCTTC. Translated: CASSLTRTGFDGYTF.

The rearrangement links TRBV24-1 to TRBJ2-1; unclear D gene. CDR1 is KGHDR and CDR2 is SFDVKD in the germline V gene. The length of the CDR3 is 15 residues. V was shortened by 1 base and J by 1 base, with 7 bases between the two germline ends. CDR3 residues: CATSDLRFSYNEQFF. CDR3 DNA sequence: TGTGCCACCAGTGATTTACGATTTTCCTACAATGAGCAGTTCTTC.

The V gene is TRBV6-5, the J gene TRBJ1-1, with D possibly being TRBD1 (5 bases). There are 14 residues in the CDR3. The ends were cut back, 1 base at V and 6 bases at J, with 12 bases in the middle. The V gene's germline CDR1 is MNHEY and CDR2 SVGAGI. The CDR3 spells CASSYYPSGAEAFF. In DNA form, the CDR3 reads TGTGCCAGCAGTTACTACCCCTCGGGGGCTGAAGCTTTCTTT.

The genes are TRBV7-9 and TRBJ2-1, with D perhaps TRBD2 (6 bases). Germline V lookup: CDR1 SEHNR, CDR2 FQNEAQ (reference sequence). The CDR3 is 18 residues long. The V and J ends lost 5 bases and 3 bases respectively, with 23 bases between them. CDR3 in DNA: TGTGCCAGCAGCCCCGGGACTCTCGGCCCACTACACTACAATGAGCAGTTCTTC. As protein: CASSPGTLGPLHYNEQFF. Drawing the rest from reference TRBV7-9 and TRBJ2-1, the complete variable domain is DTGVSQNPRHKITKRGQNVTFRCDPISEHNRLYWYRQTLGQGPEFLTYFQNEAQLEKSRLLSDRFSAERPKGSFSTLEIQRTEQGDSAMYLCASSPGTLGPLHYNEQFFGPGTRLTVL.

The chain carries TRBV6-6 and TRBJ2-5, with a weak D call TRBD1 (6 bases). The CDR3 is 14 residues long. Germline CDR1 reads MNHNY; CDR2 reads SVGAGI (reference sequence). Trimming shortened V by 3 bases and J by 2 bases, and 10 bases separated the two germline ends. The CDR3 DNA sequence: TGTGCCAGCAGTTATACAGGGTGGCAAGAGACCCAGTACTTC. Protein product: CASSYTGWQETQYF.

This sequence joins TRBV28 and TRBJ2-1; D call uncertain. Trimming took off 5 bases at V and 0 bases at J, with 5 bases between the two ends. Germline V gene data show CDR1 as MDHEN and CDR2 as SYDVKM. This CDR3 contains 13 residues. The DNA of the CDR3 is TGTGCCAGCAGTATAACCTCCTACAATGAGCAGTTCTTC. This sequence encodes CASSITSYNEQFF. Variable domain in full (rest from reference TRBV28 and TRBJ2-1): DVKVTQSSRYLVKRTGEKVFLECVQDMDHENMFWYRQDPGLGLRLIYFSYDVKMKEKGDIPEGYSVSREKKERFSLILESASTNQTSMYLCASSITSYNEQFFGPGTRLTVL.

The chain joins TRBV5-1 to TRBJ2-7, with D uncertain. V lost 2 bases and J 4 bases, leaving 16 bases between the germline ends. Germline CDR1 and CDR2: SGHRS and YFSETQ. The CDR3 is 15 residues long. The CDR3 DNA reads TGCGCCAGCAGCTTAGAAAGGGTGCCACTTTACGAGCAGTACTTC. This translates into CASSLERVPLYEQYF.

This chain joins TRBV5-1 and TRBJ2-5; D is uncertain. Germline CDR1 is SGHRS and CDR2 is YFSETQ. The V end lost 0 bases, the J end lost 4 bases, and 13 bases lay between the germline ends. The CDR3 spans 15 residues. The chain's CDR3 is CASSLAPFSTETQYF. The CDR3 coding sequence is TGCGCCAGCAGCTTGGCCCCTTTTAGCACAGAGACCCAGTACTTC.

The genes are TRBV7-2 and TRBJ2-3, with 9 bases identical to TRBD1. Germline V CDR1 and CDR2: SGHTA, FQGNSA. After removal of 4 bases from V and 4 bases from J, the junction contained 9 bases not matched to a gene. The CDR3 sequence is 16 residues long. CDR3 bases: TGTGCCAGCAGCTCTACCGGGACAGGGATGGCAGATACGCAGTATTTT. This gives the protein CASSSTGTGMADTQYF.

This chain connects TRBV7-8 to TRBJ2-1, with D maybe TRBD2 (5 bases). The germline V gene encodes CDR1 SGHVS and CDR2 FQNEAQ. The CDR3 is 18 amino acids. With 5 bases removed from V and 0 bases from J, the gap between germline ends came to 20 bases. The CDR3 bases are TGTGCCAGCAGCCCTTCATGGAAGCGGACCTTCTCCTACAATGAGCAGTTCTTC. It yields the protein CASSPSWKRTFSYNEQFF.

The chain recombines TRBV7-6 with TRBJ1-1, with 11 bases aligning to TRBD1. This CDR3 spans 15 amino acids. Germline assignment: CDR1 SGHVS and CDR2 FNYEAQ. The trim removed 4 bases at V and 6 bases at J, leaving 7 bases unmatched. This chain's CDR3 is CASSSRDRGTPEAFF. The CDR3 DNA is TGTGCCAGCAGCTCACGGGACAGGGGGACCCCTGAAGCTTTCTTT. Full variable domain (outside the CDR3, taken from reference TRBV7-6 and TRBJ1-1): GAGVSQSPRYKVTKRGQDVALRCDPISGHVSLYWYRQALGQGPEFLTYFNYEAQQDKSGLPNDRFSAERPEGSISTLTIQRTEQRDSAMYRCASSSRDRGTPEAFFGQGTRLTVV.

The V and J genes are TRBV10-3 and TRBJ1-4; no clear D gene. The CDR3 length is 12 residues. V dropped 3 bases and J dropped 15 bases, with 14 bases sitting between them. Per the germline V gene, CDR1 is ENHRY and CDR2 is SYGVKD. The CDR3 reads CAISDDAPNLFF. CDR3 DNA: TGTGCCATCAGTGACGACGCCCCGAACTTGTTTTTT.

The V and J genes are TRBV28 and TRBJ2-7; TRBD2 agrees at 7 bases. The V segment lost 2 bases and the J segment 3 bases; nucleotides outside the gene matches: 10. Germline V lookup: CDR1 MDHEN, CDR2 SYDVKM. CDR3 length: 16 residues. This CDR3 reads CASSLLASGTIYEQYF. The CDR3 coding sequence is TGTGCCAGCAGTTTACTTGCTAGCGGAACGATCTACGAGCAGTACTTC.

This chain connects TRBV5-1 to TRBJ1-2; D ambiguous. V dropped 1 base and J dropped 7 bases, with 8 bases sitting between them. The CDR3 has 12 amino acids. The germline V gene encodes CDR1 SGHRS and CDR2 YFSETQ. CDR3 region: CASSLRPGGYTF. For the CDR3, the DNA is TGCGCCAGCAGCTTGAGGCCGGGTGGCTACACCTTC.

The chain employs TRBV19 and TRBJ2-1; 7 bases are a match to TRBD2. The germline V gene encodes CDR1 LNHDA and CDR2 SQIVND (reference sequence). CDR3 length: 18 amino acids. Trimming at V came to 3 bases and at J to 0 bases, leaving 11 bases not matched to a gene. The CDR3 loop is CASSIRPLADSSYNEQFF. The DNA of the CDR3 is TGTGCCAGTAGTATCCGCCCTCTAGCGGATAGCTCCTACAATGAGCAGTTCTTC.

This clone was recorded only once. The V and J genes are TRBV28 and TRBJ2-7; no definite D call. V lost 8 bases to trimming and J lost 3 bases, with 8 bases between them. This CDR3 spans 11 amino acids. Germline lookup yields CDR1 MDHEN and CDR2 SYDVKM. The CDR3 DNA sequence: TGTGCCAGCGGCTCAGGCTACGAGCAGTACTTC. It yields the protein CASGSGYEQYF.

This clone has only a few counts. The chain employs TRBV6-6 and TRBJ1-5, with 8 bases that match TRBD1. Germline assignment: CDR1 MNHNY and CDR2 SVGAGI (reference sequence). The V and J ends lost 6 bases and 2 bases, in that order; junction bases with no gene match: 6. The CDR3 is made up of 15 amino acids. The CDR3 bases are TGTGCCAGCAGCACGGACAGGGAGCGCAATCAGCCCCAGCATTTT. Its protein is CASSTDRERNQPQHF.